This entry features one TCR beta chain sequence. The antigen is not known. One end of the junction does not line up with germline, which may come from a read error. Both 60 Vbeta primers and 13 Jbeta primers went into the PCR. Here immunoSEQ multiplex PCR was the method, and the copy in TCRdb shows in-frame clones only, minus some. Of 150,000 or so clones in the sample, roughly 77% were seen once. There are 16 residues in the CDR3. CDR1 SGHTA and CDR2 FQGNSA come from the germline V gene. These data come from a study of cytomegalovirus exposure and HLA in healthy donors. The study, taken as a whole, reports: CMV serostatus was the only immune exposure information that was available.

The TCR originated in a woman in her forties in good health and CMV-seropositive. The V and J genes are TRBV7-2 and TRBJ2-7, with 7 bases matching TRBD1. The sample comprised PBMCs. As DNA, the CDR3 is TGTGCCAGCAGCCCGCAGACAGGGAAGGTCTCCCACGAGCAGTACTTC. Translated: CASSPQTGKVSHEQYF.